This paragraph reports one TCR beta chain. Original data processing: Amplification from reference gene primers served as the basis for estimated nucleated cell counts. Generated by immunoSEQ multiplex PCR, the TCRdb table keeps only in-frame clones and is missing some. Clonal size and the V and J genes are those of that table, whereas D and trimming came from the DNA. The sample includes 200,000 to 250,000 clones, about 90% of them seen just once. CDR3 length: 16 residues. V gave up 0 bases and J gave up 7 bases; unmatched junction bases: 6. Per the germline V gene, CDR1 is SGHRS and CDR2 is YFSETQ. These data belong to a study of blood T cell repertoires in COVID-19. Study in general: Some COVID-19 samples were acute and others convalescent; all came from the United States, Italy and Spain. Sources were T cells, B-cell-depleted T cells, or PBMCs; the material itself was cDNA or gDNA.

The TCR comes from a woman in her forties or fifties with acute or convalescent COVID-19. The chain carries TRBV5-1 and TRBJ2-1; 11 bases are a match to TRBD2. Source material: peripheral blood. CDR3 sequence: CASSLGTSGGGNEQFF. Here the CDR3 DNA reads TGCGCCAGCAGCTTGGGTACTAGCGGGGGTGGTAATGAGCAGTTCTTC.